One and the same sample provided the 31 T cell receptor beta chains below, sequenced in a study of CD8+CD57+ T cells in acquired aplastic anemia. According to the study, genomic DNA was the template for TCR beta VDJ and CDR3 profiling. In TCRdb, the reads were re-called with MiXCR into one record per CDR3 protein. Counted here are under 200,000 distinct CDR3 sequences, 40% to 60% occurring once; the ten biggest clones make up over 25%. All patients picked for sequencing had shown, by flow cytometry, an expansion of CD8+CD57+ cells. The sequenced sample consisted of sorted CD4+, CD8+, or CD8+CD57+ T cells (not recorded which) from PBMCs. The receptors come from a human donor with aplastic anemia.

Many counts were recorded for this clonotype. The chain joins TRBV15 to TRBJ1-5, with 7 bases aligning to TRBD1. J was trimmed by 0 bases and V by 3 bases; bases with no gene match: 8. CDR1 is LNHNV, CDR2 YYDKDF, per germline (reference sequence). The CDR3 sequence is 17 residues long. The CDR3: CATSRDGQVGSNQPQHF. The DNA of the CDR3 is TGTGCCACCAGCAGGGACGGACAGGTCGGTAGCAATCAGCCCCAGCATTTT.

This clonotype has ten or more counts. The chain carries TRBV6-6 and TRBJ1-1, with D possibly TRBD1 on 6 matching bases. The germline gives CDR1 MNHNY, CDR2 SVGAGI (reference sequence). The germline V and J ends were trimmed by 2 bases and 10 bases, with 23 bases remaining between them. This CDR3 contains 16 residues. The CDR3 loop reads CASSYTHPFGTYRAFF. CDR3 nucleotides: TGTGCCAGCAGTTACACCCATCCCTTCGGGACATATCGAGCTTTCTTT.

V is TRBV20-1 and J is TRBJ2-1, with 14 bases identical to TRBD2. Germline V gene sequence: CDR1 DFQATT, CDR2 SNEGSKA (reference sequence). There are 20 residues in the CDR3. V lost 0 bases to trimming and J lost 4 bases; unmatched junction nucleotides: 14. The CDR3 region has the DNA TGCAGTGCTAGAGATCGGAGGGTCCGACTAGCGGGAGGGCCTTACAATGAGCAGTTCTTC. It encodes CSARDRRVRLAGGPYNEQFF.

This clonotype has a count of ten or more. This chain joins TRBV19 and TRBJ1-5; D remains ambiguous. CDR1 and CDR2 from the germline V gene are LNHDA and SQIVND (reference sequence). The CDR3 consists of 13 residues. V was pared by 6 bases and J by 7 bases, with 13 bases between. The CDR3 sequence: CASRTGYGQPQHF. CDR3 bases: TGTGCCAGTAGGACGGGTTACGGCCAGCCCCAGCATTTT.

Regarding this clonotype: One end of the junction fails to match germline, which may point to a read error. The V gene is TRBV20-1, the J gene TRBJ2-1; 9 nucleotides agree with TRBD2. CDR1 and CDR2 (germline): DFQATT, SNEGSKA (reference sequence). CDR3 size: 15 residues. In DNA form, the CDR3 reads TGCAGTGCTAGAGGCGGGGGGGCCGCCGCCGGGGAGCTGTTCTTC. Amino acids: CSARGGGAAAGELFF.

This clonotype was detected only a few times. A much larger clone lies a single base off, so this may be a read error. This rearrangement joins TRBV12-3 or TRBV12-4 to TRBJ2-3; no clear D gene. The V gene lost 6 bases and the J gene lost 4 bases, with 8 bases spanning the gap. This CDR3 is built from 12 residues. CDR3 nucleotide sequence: TGTGCCAGCAGCCGAGTAGCAGATACGCAGTATTTT. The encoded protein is CASSRVADTQYF.

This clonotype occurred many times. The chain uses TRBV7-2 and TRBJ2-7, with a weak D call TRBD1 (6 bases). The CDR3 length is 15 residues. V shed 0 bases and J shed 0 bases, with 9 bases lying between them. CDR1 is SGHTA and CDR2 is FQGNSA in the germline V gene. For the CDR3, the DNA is TGTGCCAGCAGCTTAGCCAGACAGGCCTCCTACGAGCAGTACTTC. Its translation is CASSLARQASYEQYF. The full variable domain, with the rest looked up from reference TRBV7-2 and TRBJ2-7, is GAGVSQSPSNKVTEKGKDVELRCDPISGHTALYWYRQSLGQGLEFLIYFQGNSAPDKSGLPSDRFSAERTGGSVSTLTIQRTQQEDSAVYLCASSLARQASYEQYFGPGTRLTVT.

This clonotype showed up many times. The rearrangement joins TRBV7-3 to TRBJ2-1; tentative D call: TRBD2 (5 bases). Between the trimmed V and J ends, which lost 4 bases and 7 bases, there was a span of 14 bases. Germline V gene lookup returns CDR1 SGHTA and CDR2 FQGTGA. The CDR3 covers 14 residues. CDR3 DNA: TGTGCCAGCAGCTACAATGGCCGGAGGAATGAGCAGTTCTTC. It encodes CASSYNGRRNEQFF.

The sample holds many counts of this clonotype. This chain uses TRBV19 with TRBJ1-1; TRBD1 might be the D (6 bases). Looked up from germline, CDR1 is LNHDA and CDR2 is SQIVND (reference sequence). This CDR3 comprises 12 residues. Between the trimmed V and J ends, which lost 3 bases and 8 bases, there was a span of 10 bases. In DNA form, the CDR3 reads TGTGCCAGTAGTATTCACAGGGCGGAAGCTTTCTTT. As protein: CASSIHRAEAFF.

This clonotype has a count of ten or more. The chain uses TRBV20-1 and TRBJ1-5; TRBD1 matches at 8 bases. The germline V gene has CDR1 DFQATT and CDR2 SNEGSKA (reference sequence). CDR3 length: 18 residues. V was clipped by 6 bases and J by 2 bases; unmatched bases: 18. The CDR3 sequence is CSATDGQGKELGNQPQHF. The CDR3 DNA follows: TGCAGTGCAACCGACGGACAGGGTAAGGAGCTGGGCAATCAGCCCCAGCATTTT.

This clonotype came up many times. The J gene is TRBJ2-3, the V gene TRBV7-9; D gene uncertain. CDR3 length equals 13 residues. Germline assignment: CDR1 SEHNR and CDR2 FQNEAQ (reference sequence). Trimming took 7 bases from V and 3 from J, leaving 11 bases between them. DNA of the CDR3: TGTGCCAGCACCACTCTGGCGACAGATACGCAGTATTTT. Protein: CASTTLATDTQYF.

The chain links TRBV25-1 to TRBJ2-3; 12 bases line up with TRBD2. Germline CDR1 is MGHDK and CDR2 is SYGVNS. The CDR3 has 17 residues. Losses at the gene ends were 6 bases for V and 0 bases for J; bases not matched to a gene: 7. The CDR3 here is CASSSSGTSGSTDTQYF. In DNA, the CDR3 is TGTGCCAGCAGCTCTTCCGGGACTAGCGGGAGCACAGATACGCAGTATTTT.

CDR3 bases: TGTGCCAGCAACGTAGCGGGATCCTACGAGCAGTACTTC. Encoded protein: CASNVAGSYEQYF. The chain employs TRBV7-9 and TRBJ2-7; 8 bases agree with TRBD2. After removal of 7 bases from V and 1 base from J, the junction contained 3 bases not matched to a gene. There are 13 residues in the CDR3. CDR1 and CDR2 (germline): SEHNR, FQNEAQ (reference sequence). Full variable domain (outside the CDR3, taken from reference TRBV7-9 and TRBJ2-7): DTGVSQNPRHKITKRGQNVTFRCDPISEHNRLYWYRQTLGQGPEFLTYFQNEAQLEKSRLLSDRFSAERPKGSFSTLEIQRTEQGDSAMYLCASNVAGSYEQYFGPGTRLTVT.

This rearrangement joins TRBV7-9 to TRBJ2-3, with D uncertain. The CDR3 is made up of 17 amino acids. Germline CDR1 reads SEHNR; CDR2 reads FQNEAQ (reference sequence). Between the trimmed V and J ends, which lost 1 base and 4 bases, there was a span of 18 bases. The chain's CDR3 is CASSLEGPGSDPDTQYF. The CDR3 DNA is TGTGCCAGCAGCTTAGAGGGTCCGGGCAGCGACCCAGATACGCAGTATTTT.

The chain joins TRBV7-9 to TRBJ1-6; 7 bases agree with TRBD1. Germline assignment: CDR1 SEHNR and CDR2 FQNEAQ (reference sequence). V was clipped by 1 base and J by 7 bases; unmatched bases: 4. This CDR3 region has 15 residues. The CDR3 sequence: CASSLVGQPNSPLHF. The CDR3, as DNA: TGTGCCAGCAGCTTAGTGGGACAGCCCAATTCACCCCTCCACTTT.

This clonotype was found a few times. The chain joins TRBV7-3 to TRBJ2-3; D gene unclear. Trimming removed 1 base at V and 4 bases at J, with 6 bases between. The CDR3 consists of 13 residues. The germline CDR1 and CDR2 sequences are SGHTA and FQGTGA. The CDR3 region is CASSLNSADTQYF. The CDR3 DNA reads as TGTGCCAGCAGCTTAAACTCGGCAGATACGCAGTATTTT.

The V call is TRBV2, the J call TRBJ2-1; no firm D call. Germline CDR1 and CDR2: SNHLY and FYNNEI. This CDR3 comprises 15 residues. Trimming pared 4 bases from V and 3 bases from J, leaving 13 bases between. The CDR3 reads CASSGLLILYNEQFF. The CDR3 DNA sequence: TGTGCCAGCAGTGGTCTTCTGATCCTCTACAATGAGCAGTTCTTC.

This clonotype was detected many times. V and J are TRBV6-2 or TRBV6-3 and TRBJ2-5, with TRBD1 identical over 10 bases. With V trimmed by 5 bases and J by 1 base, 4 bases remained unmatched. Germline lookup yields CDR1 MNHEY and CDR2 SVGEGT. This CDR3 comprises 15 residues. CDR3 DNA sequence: TGTGCCAGCAGTCAGGGACAGGGGCCCCAAGAGACCCAGTACTTC. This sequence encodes CASSQGQGPQETQYF.

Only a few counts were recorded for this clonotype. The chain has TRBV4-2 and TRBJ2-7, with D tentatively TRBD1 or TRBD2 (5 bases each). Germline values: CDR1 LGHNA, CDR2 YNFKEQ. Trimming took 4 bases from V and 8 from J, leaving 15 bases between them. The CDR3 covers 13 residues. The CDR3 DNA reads TGTGCCAGCAGCCGGGGCGCCCTAGCCAAGCAGTACTTC. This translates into CASSRGALAKQYF.

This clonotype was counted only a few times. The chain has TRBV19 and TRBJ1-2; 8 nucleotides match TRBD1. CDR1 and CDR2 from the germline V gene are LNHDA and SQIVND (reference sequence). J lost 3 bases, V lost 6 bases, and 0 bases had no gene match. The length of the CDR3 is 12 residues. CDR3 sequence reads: CASRDRDYGYTF. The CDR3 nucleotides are TGTGCCAGTAGGGACAGGGACTATGGCTACACCTTC.

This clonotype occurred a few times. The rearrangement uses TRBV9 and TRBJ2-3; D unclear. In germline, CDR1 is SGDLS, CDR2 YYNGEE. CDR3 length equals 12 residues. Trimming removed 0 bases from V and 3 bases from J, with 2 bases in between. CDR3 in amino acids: CASSVETDTQYF. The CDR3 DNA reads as TGTGCCAGCAGCGTAGAAACAGATACGCAGTATTTT.

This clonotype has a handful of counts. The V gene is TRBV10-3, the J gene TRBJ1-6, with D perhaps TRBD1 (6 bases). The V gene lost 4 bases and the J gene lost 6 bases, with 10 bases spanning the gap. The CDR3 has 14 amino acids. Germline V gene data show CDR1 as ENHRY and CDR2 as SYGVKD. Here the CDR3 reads CAISAGQRNSPLHF. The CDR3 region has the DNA TGTGCCATCAGTGCAGGACAGCGTAATTCACCCCTCCACTTT.

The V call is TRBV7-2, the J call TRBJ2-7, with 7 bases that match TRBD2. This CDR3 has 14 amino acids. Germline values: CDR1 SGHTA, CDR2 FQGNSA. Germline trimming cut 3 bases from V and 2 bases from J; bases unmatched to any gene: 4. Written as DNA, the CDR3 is TGTGCCAGCAGCTTGAGGAGCGGGACCTACGAGCAGTACTTC. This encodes CASSLRSGTYEQYF.

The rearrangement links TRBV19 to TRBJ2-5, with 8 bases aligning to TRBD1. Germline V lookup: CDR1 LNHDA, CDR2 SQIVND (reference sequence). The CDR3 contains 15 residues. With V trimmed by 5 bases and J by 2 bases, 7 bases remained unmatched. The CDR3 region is CASSPNTGGQETQYF. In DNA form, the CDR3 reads TGTGCCAGTAGTCCCAACACAGGGGGTCAAGAGACCCAGTACTTC.

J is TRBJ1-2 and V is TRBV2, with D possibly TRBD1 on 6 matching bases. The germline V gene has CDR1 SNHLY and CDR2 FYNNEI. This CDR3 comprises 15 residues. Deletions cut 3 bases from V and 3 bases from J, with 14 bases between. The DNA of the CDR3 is TGTGCCAGCAGTGAGGGGAAGGGGGTGGACTATGGCTACACCTTC. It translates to CASSEGKGVDYGYTF.

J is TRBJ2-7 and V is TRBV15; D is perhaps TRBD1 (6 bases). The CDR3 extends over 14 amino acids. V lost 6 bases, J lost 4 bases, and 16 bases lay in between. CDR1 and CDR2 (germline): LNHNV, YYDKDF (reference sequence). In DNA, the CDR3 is TGTGCCACCAGAACTTCAGGGGAAACATACGAGCAGTACTTC. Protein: CATRTSGETYEQYF.

The CDR3 region has the DNA TGTGCCAGCAGCTTAATTATCGAGGGAGCAGGGGAAGCTTTCTTT. This gives the protein CASSLIIEGAGEAFF. This chain uses TRBV7-2 with TRBJ1-1; possible D gene TRBD1, 5 bases. This CDR3 is 15 amino acids long. The V gene lost 2 bases and the J gene lost 8 bases, with 18 bases spanning the gap. The germline V gene has CDR1 SGHTA and CDR2 FQGNSA.

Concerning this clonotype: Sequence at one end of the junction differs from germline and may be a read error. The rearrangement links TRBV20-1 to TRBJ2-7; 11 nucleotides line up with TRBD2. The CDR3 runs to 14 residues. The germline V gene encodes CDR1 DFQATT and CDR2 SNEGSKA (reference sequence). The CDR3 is CSASIPSGRREQYF. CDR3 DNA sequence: TGCAGTGCTAGCATCCCTAGCGGGAGGCGCGAGCAGTACTTT.

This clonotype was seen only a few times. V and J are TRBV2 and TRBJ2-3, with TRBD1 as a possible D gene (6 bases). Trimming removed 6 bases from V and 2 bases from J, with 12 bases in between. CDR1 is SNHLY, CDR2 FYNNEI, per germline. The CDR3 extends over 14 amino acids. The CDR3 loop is CASSLGQYTDTQYF. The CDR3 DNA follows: TGTGCCAGCAGCCTAGGACAGTACACAGATACGCAGTATTTT.

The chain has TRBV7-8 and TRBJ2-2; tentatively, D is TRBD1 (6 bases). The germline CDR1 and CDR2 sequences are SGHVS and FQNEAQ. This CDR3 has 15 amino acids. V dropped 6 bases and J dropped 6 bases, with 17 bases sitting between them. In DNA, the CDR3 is TGTGCCAGCAGTTTAACAGGGAGAGGGTCCGGGGAGCTGTTTTTT. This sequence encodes CASSLTGRGSGELFF.

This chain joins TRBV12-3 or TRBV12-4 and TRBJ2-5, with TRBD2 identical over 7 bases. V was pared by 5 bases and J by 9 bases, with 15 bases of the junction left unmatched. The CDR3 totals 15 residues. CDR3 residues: CASSPHAGVVASQYF. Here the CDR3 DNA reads TGTGCCAGCAGTCCACACGCGGGAGTCGTAGCGTCCCAGTACTTC.